A selection of T cell receptor beta chains follows, all from one sample in a study of cytomegalovirus exposure and HLA in healthy donors. The table came from immunoSEQ multiplex PCR; TCRdb's copy has only in-frame clones and leaves some out. The sample contains around 270,000 clones, about 80% of which appear only once. The sample comprised PBMCs. All receptors derive from a girl under 10 years old in good health and CMV-seronegative. Both conserved end residues are part of each CDR3. A D gene is named only where the DNA matches it firmly. Clone size is stated in some rows and not others, as once, few, many or a class when expanded.

abundance: few
d_gene: .
j_gene: TRBJ1-2
v_gene: TRBV4-1
CDR3nt: TGCGCCAGCAGCCAAGATGGACTGGAGATAAACTATGGCTACACCTTC
CDR3aa: CASSQDGLEINYGYTF

abundance: .
d_gene: .
j_gene: TRBJ2-1
v_gene: TRBV7-6
CDR3nt: TGTGCCAGCAGCTTAGAGCCGGGAGTTTCCTACAATGAGCAGTTCTTC
CDR3aa: CASSLEPGVSYNEQFF

abundance: .
d_gene: .
j_gene: TRBJ1-1
v_gene: TRBV5-6
CDR3nt: TGTGCCAGCACTTATGGAGGTAAGGCTGAAGCTTTCTTT
CDR3aa: CASTYGGKAEAFF

abundance: .
d_gene: TRBD1
j_gene: TRBJ1-5
v_gene: TRBV5-1
CDR3nt: TGCGCCAGCAGACAGGGGGCGTCGAGCAATCAGCCCCAGCATTTT
CDR3aa: CASRQGASSNQPQHF

abundance: .
d_gene: .
j_gene: TRBJ2-7
v_gene: TRBV6-5
CDR3nt: TGTGCCAGCAGCCTCGCTAGACCAGGGCGGAAGTACTTC
CDR3aa: CASSLARPGRKYF

abundance: once
d_gene: .
j_gene: TRBJ2-3
v_gene: TRBV30
CDR3nt: TGTGCCTGGAACCCTCTAGGGGGCCGGGGGCTGTTT
CDR3aa: CAWNPLGGRGLF

abundance: .
d_gene: TRBD1
j_gene: TRBJ1-2
v_gene: TRBV11-2
CDR3nt: TGTGCCAGCAGCGGGACACCCAGGGGGCGTTCGGTTAAATATGGCTACACCTTC
CDR3aa: CASSGTPRGRSVKYGYTF

abundance: .
d_gene: TRBD1
j_gene: TRBJ1-4
v_gene: TRBV7-8
CDR3nt: TGTGCCAGCAGCGTCGGGACAGGGAATACTAATGAAAAACTGTTTTTT
CDR3aa: CASSVGTGNTNEKLFF

abundance: .
d_gene: TRBD1
j_gene: TRBJ2-3
v_gene: TRBV15
CDR3nt: TGTGCCACCAGCAGAGATCTAGCAGGGGGCAGGACAGATACGCAGTATTTT
CDR3aa: CATSRDLAGGRTDTQYF

abundance: few
d_gene: .
j_gene: TRBJ2-1
v_gene: TRBV27
CDR3nt: TGTGCCAGCAGGGGAGCCCAGTTTGAGCCCTACAATGAGCAGTTCTTC
CDR3aa: CASRGAQFEPYNEQFF

abundance: .
d_gene: .
j_gene: TRBJ2-3
v_gene: TRBV30
CDR3nt: TGTGCCTGGAAAGAGAGAGGCAGGGGCACAGATACGCAGTATTTT
CDR3aa: CAWKERGRGTDTQYF

abundance: .
d_gene: .
j_gene: TRBJ2-5
v_gene: TRBV23-1
CDR3nt: TGCGCCAGCAGTCAAACCGGGACAACCCAAGAGACCCAGTACTTC
CDR3aa: CASSQTGTTQETQYF

abundance: .
d_gene: .
j_gene: TRBJ2-2
v_gene: TRBV6-5
CDR3nt: TGTGCCGGCACGGCCAGGGAGAACACCGGGGAGCTGTTTTTT
CDR3aa: CAGTARENTGELFF

abundance: .
d_gene: .
j_gene: TRBJ1-5
v_gene: TRBV15
CDR3nt: TGTGCCACCAGCAGAGATCCAGGGAACAATCAGCCCCAGCATTTT
CDR3aa: CATSRDPGNNQPQHF

abundance: .
d_gene: .
j_gene: TRBJ2-5
v_gene: TRBV5-1
CDR3nt: TGCGCCAGCAGCTTGTTTTATGGCGGAGAGACCCAGTACTTC
CDR3aa: CASSLFYGGETQYF

abundance: .
d_gene: .
j_gene: TRBJ2-6
v_gene: TRBV25-1
CDR3nt: TGTGCCAGCAGCTATGGGAGTGGGGCCAACGTCCTGACTTTC
CDR3aa: CASSYGSGANVLTF

abundance: .
d_gene: .
j_gene: TRBJ1-5
v_gene: TRBV4-1
CDR3nt: TGCGCCAGCAGCCAAGTATTCAGGCGATCCCCGCCCCAGCATTTT
CDR3aa: CASSQVFRRSPPQHF

abundance: .
d_gene: TRBD1
j_gene: TRBJ1-1
v_gene: TRBV20-1
CDR3nt: TGCAGTGCTAGAGGGGACAGAGCTTTCTTT
CDR3aa: CSARGDRAFF

abundance: .
d_gene: TRBD2
j_gene: TRBJ2-1
v_gene: TRBV7-9
CDR3nt: TGTGCCAGCAGCTTCGCGGGAGAAACCCCGAGCGGTGAGCAGTTCTTC
CDR3aa: CASSFAGETPSGEQFF

abundance: .
d_gene: TRBD1
j_gene: TRBJ1-6
v_gene: TRBV14
CDR3nt: TGTGCCAGCAGCCAAGCTCGGACAGGGGGCGGACTTTCACCCCTCCACTTT
CDR3aa: CASSQARTGGGLSPLHF

abundance: .
d_gene: .
j_gene: TRBJ2-7
v_gene: TRBV5-5
CDR3nt: TGTGCCAGCAGCCTCGGGGAGGATGACGAGCAGTACTTC
CDR3aa: CASSLGEDDEQYF

abundance: .
d_gene: .
j_gene: TRBJ2-1
v_gene: TRBV28
CDR3nt: TGTGCCAGCAGTTTCCCGCGGACTGACTACAATGAGCAGTTCTTC
CDR3aa: CASSFPRTDYNEQFF

abundance: few
d_gene: TRBD1
j_gene: TRBJ1-4
v_gene: TRBV5-1
CDR3nt: TGCGCCAGCAGCGTCGACAGGGTCTCGTTCGAAAAACTGTTTTTT
CDR3aa: CASSVDRVSFEKLFF

abundance: .
d_gene: TRBD1
j_gene: TRBJ1-1
v_gene: TRBV7-3
CDR3nt: TGTGCCAGCAGCCTAATCTCCGGGGACAGGGGGCGCGTCACTGAAGCTTTCTTT
CDR3aa: CASSLISGDRGRVTEAFF

abundance: .
d_gene: TRBD1
j_gene: TRBJ1-2
v_gene: TRBV9
CDR3nt: TGTGCCAGCAGCGTTCAGGGGGGCTATAGTGGCTACACCTTC
CDR3aa: CASSVQGGYSGYTF

abundance: .
d_gene: TRBD2
j_gene: TRBJ2-7
v_gene: TRBV10-3
CDR3nt: TGTGCCATCAGTGAGTCGGGCGGGAGGGCCTACGAGCAGTACTTC
CDR3aa: CAISESGGRAYEQYF

abundance: .
d_gene: .
j_gene: TRBJ2-7
v_gene: TRBV6-1
CDR3nt: TGTGCCAGCAGGCCCTACGGTGCCTCCTACGAGCAGTACTTC
CDR3aa: CASRPYGASYEQYF

abundance: .
d_gene: TRBD2
j_gene: TRBJ2-7
v_gene: TRBV6-1
CDR3nt: TGTGCCAGCAGTGATAAGACTAGCGGGAGGGTCGAGCAGTACTTC
CDR3aa: CASSDKTSGRVEQYF

abundance: .
d_gene: TRBD1
j_gene: TRBJ1-5
v_gene: TRBV27
CDR3nt: TGTGCCAGCAGTCCTCGGACAGGGCGCGGTTTTCAGCCCCAGCATTTT
CDR3aa: CASSPRTGRGFQPQHF

abundance: .
d_gene: TRBD2
j_gene: TRBJ2-1
v_gene: TRBV27
CDR3nt: TGTGCCAGCATGGGGCTAGCGGGACTCTATTACAATGAGCAGTTCTTC
CDR3aa: CASMGLAGLYYNEQFF

abundance: .
d_gene: TRBD1
j_gene: TRBJ2-3
v_gene: TRBV4-1
CDR3nt: TGCGCCAGCAGCCAACGACCCGGGACAGGGCGTACAGATACGCAGTATTTT
CDR3aa: CASSQRPGTGRTDTQYF

abundance: .
d_gene: .
j_gene: TRBJ1-6
v_gene: TRBV7-3
CDR3nt: TGTGCCAGCAGCTTAGAAAGCGACTCACCCCTCCACTTT
CDR3aa: CASSLESDSPLHF

abundance: few
d_gene: TRBD2
j_gene: TRBJ2-5
v_gene: TRBV5-1
CDR3nt: TGCGCCAGCAGCGAACAAGCGGGGGGGCCGAGTTGGCCGACCCAGTACTTC
CDR3aa: CASSEQAGGPSWPTQYF

abundance: .
d_gene: .
j_gene: TRBJ1-1
v_gene: TRBV4-1
CDR3nt: TGCGCCAGCAGCCAGCTAGGTGGAGGGGTCACTGAAGCTTTCTTT
CDR3aa: CASSQLGGGVTEAFF

abundance: .
d_gene: .
j_gene: TRBJ1-2
v_gene: TRBV7-9
CDR3nt: TGTGCCAGCAGCTTAAGTTTTAGTAGTCAGGGGAACTATGGCTACACCTTC
CDR3aa: CASSLSFSSQGNYGYTF

abundance: .
d_gene: TRBD1
j_gene: TRBJ1-4
v_gene: TRBV19
CDR3nt: TGTGCCAGTAGGTCACAGGGGGCTGAAAAACTGTTTTTT
CDR3aa: CASRSQGAEKLFF

abundance: .
d_gene: .
j_gene: TRBJ2-3
v_gene: TRBV6-5
CDR3nt: TGTGCCAGCAGTTACTCTCAGACAGATACGCAGTATTTT
CDR3aa: CASSYSQTDTQYF

abundance: once
d_gene: TRBD2
j_gene: TRBJ2-2
v_gene: TRBV4-1
CDR3nt: TGCGCCAGCAGCCCGCTAGCGGGCGGGAGCACCGGGGAGCTGTTTTTT
CDR3aa: CASSPLAGGSTGELFF

abundance: .
d_gene: .
j_gene: TRBJ2-3
v_gene: TRBV2
CDR3nt: TGTGCCAGCAGTGAACTATCTGTCACAGATACGCAGTATTTT
CDR3aa: CASSELSVTDTQYF

abundance: .
d_gene: TRBD2
j_gene: TRBJ2-3
v_gene: TRBV10-2
CDR3nt: TGCGCCAGCAGTGATGTGCGGGGGGGCACAGATACGCAGTATTTT
CDR3aa: CASSDVRGGTDTQYF

abundance: .
d_gene: TRBD2
j_gene: TRBJ2-2
v_gene: TRBV25-1
CDR3nt: TGTGCCAGCAGTGACGCTAGCGGGAGGGCCGGGGAGCTGTTTTTT
CDR3aa: CASSDASGRAGELFF